This T cell receptor beta chain came from a study of T cells in Graves' hyperthyroidism and ophthalmopathy. Study-wide points: A model of 13 V-J pairs discriminated ophthalmopathy from stable hyperthyroidism.

With respect to this clonotype: Antigen unknown. At one of its ends the junction is not consistent with the germline gene, which may arise from a read error.

What was amplified from RNA transcripts were TCR beta CDR3 regions. HTBI primers were employed in a first-round RT-PCR of the TCR CDR3. TCRdb passed the multiplex PCR reads through MiXCR, listing each CDR3 protein once. The repertoire has 550,000 to 700,000 distinct CDR3 sequences, 35% to 55% of them found once; the top ten carry over 15%. Clinical symptoms, serum thyroxine, TRAb, thyroid ultrasound and orbital computed tomography established diagnosis. This CDR3 spans 16 amino acids. Per the germline V gene, CDR1 is SSHAT and CDR2 is FNYEAQ (reference sequence). Specimen: peripheral blood or thyroid tissue (not recorded which). This TCR was sampled from an adult woman with Graves' disease, either hyperthyroidism or ophthalmopathy (not recorded which). The V call is TRBV7-7, the J call TRBJ1-2; the match to TRBD1 covers 9 bases. The chain's CDR3 is CASSLGPTGGRDGYTF. CDR3 in DNA: TGTGCTAGCAGCTTAGGGCCGACAGGGGGTAGGGATGGCTACACCTTC.